The rows below give T cell receptor beta chains drawn from one sample of a study of cytomegalovirus exposure and HLA in healthy donors. Repertoires were generated with immunoSEQ multiplex PCR, while TCRdb's copy carries only in-frame clones and drops some. The data contain about 160,000 clones, around 80% of them seen just once; the ten biggest clones take up 4.5% to 5.5%. The specimen sequenced was PBMCs. Receptor source: a woman aged 45-65 years in good health and CMV-seropositive. Both conserved end residues are part of each CDR3. Fields, in order: CDR3 DNA, CDR3 protein, D gene, V gene, clone size, J gene. A D gene is named only where the DNA matches it firmly. A row's size may be missing; if present it is once, few, many or a size class.

CDR3nt: TGTGCCAGCAGCTTAGGGCCGGCGGGGGGGCTCAATGAGCAGTTCTTC
CDR3aa: CASSLGPAGGLNEQFF
d_gene: TRBD2
v_gene: TRBV7-2
abundance: .
j_gene: TRBJ2-1

CDR3nt: TGTGCCTGGAGTCGTATGCGGGAGGGAACCCAGTACTTC
CDR3aa: CAWSRMREGTQYF
d_gene: TRBD2
v_gene: TRBV30
abundance: once
j_gene: TRBJ2-5

CDR3nt: TGTGCCAGCACTCAAAGGGGCTGGAGGGCCGACGAGCAGTACTTC
CDR3aa: CASTQRGWRADEQYF
d_gene: .
v_gene: TRBV27
abundance: .
j_gene: TRBJ2-7

CDR3nt: TGCGCCAGCAGCCCGAGACCCCCGGGTGCCTATAATTCACCCCTCCACTTT
CDR3aa: CASSPRPPGAYNSPLHF
d_gene: .
v_gene: TRBV4-3
abundance: .
j_gene: TRBJ1-6

CDR3nt: TGTGCCAGCAGCTGGGGACAGAGAGATTCACCCCTCCACTTT
CDR3aa: CASSWGQRDSPLHF
d_gene: TRBD1
v_gene: TRBV7-9
abundance: .
j_gene: TRBJ1-6

CDR3nt: TGTGCCAGCAGCTTATACTACGAGCAGTACTTC
CDR3aa: CASSLYYEQYF
d_gene: .
v_gene: TRBV11-2
abundance: few
j_gene: TRBJ2-7

CDR3nt: TGCGCCAGCAGCTTAACAGGGTCCGGGGCCAACGTCCTGACTTTC
CDR3aa: CASSLTGSGANVLTF
d_gene: .
v_gene: TRBV5-1
abundance: .
j_gene: TRBJ2-6

CDR3nt: TGTGCCAGCAGCCCAAACGGGGGAAGCTCCTACGAGCAGTACTTC
CDR3aa: CASSPNGGSSYEQYF
d_gene: .
v_gene: TRBV7-2
abundance: .
j_gene: TRBJ2-7

CDR3nt: TGCAGCGCTCCTAGTTCGGAGAACTATGGCTACACCTTC
CDR3aa: CSAPSSENYGYTF
d_gene: .
v_gene: TRBV29-1
abundance: few
j_gene: TRBJ1-2

CDR3nt: TGTGCCAGCAGCCGAAACCTAGCGGGAGGAGAGACCCAGTACTTC
CDR3aa: CASSRNLAGGETQYF
d_gene: TRBD2
v_gene: TRBV7-2
abundance: .
j_gene: TRBJ2-5

CDR3nt: TGTGCCAGCAGCGTGGACACCCGAGAAGGCTACACCTTC
CDR3aa: CASSVDTREGYTF
d_gene: .
v_gene: TRBV9
abundance: .
j_gene: TRBJ1-2

CDR3nt: TGTGCCAGCAGTGACCAATTTCGGCTAGCGGGAGTTGAGCAGTTCTTC
CDR3aa: CASSDQFRLAGVEQFF
d_gene: TRBD2
v_gene: TRBV6-4
abundance: once
j_gene: TRBJ2-1

CDR3nt: TGCGCCAGCAGCCGGGGGGAGAATCCCTCGGAGTTCTTC
CDR3aa: CASSRGENPSEFF
d_gene: TRBD2
v_gene: TRBV5-1
abundance: .
j_gene: TRBJ2-1

CDR3nt: TGCGCCAGCAGCCAAGATAGTGCAGGGTCCTACGAGCAGTACTTC
CDR3aa: CASSQDSAGSYEQYF
d_gene: .
v_gene: TRBV4-1
abundance: .
j_gene: TRBJ2-7

CDR3nt: TGTGCCAGCAGCTTCAAAGGACAGCCGGGACAAGAGACCCAGTACTTC
CDR3aa: CASSFKGQPGQETQYF
d_gene: .
v_gene: TRBV7-2
abundance: .
j_gene: TRBJ2-5

CDR3nt: TGTGCCAGCAGCTTCGACAGGGCCCTTAGCACAGATACGCAGTATTTT
CDR3aa: CASSFDRALSTDTQYF
d_gene: TRBD1
v_gene: TRBV11-2
abundance: .
j_gene: TRBJ2-3

CDR3nt: TGCGCCAGCAGCCAAGACGTGGGGGGTTCGACTGGGGCCAACGTCCTGACTTTC
CDR3aa: CASSQDVGGSTGANVLTF
d_gene: .
v_gene: TRBV4-3
abundance: few
j_gene: TRBJ2-6

CDR3nt: TGTGCCAGCAGCTCCAATGCGGGACAGGGGCTAGCTTTCTTT
CDR3aa: CASSSNAGQGLAFF
d_gene: TRBD1
v_gene: TRBV7-3
abundance: .
j_gene: TRBJ1-1

CDR3nt: TGTGCCAGCAGCCCCGTACTAGCGGGAGTCGGATGGGGAGAGACCCAGTACTTC
CDR3aa: CASSPVLAGVGWGETQYF
d_gene: TRBD2
v_gene: TRBV7-9
abundance: .
j_gene: TRBJ2-5

CDR3nt: TGTGCCAGCAGTGAATACCAGGGGGATCTCTACGAGCAGTACTTC
CDR3aa: CASSEYQGDLYEQYF
d_gene: TRBD1
v_gene: TRBV6-1
abundance: .
j_gene: TRBJ2-7

CDR3nt: TGTGCCAGCTCACCTGACACGAACACAGATACGCAGTATTTT
CDR3aa: CASSPDTNTDTQYF
d_gene: .
v_gene: TRBV18
abundance: .
j_gene: TRBJ2-3

CDR3nt: TGTGCCAGTAGTAATCCCCCGGGGTCGAGCACTGAAGCTTTCTTT
CDR3aa: CASSNPPGSSTEAFF
d_gene: .
v_gene: TRBV19
abundance: .
j_gene: TRBJ1-1

CDR3nt: TGTGCCAGCAGCCAAGAGGTCTTAAGCAGCACAGATACGCAGTATTTT
CDR3aa: CASSQEVLSSTDTQYF
d_gene: .
v_gene: TRBV4-2
abundance: .
j_gene: TRBJ2-3

CDR3nt: TGTGCCAGCAGCTTAGAAGCGGGGGGGTCAACTGAGCAGTTCTTC
CDR3aa: CASSLEAGGSTEQFF
d_gene: TRBD2
v_gene: TRBV11-2
abundance: .
j_gene: TRBJ2-1

CDR3nt: TGTGCCAGCTCACGAGATTACAATGAGCAGTTCTTC
CDR3aa: CASSRDYNEQFF
d_gene: .
v_gene: TRBV2
abundance: .
j_gene: TRBJ2-1

CDR3nt: TGTGCCAGCAGACAAGAGGGGAGGCACACTGAAGCTTTCTTT
CDR3aa: CASRQEGRHTEAFF
d_gene: .
v_gene: TRBV28
abundance: .
j_gene: TRBJ1-1

CDR3nt: TGTGCCAGCTCCCGGGACAGAGATTCACCCCTCCACTTT
CDR3aa: CASSRDRDSPLHF
d_gene: TRBD1
v_gene: TRBV7-2
abundance: .
j_gene: TRBJ1-6

CDR3nt: TGTGCCAGTAGTATAGAGGGACAGGGGATTAATGGCTACACCTTC
CDR3aa: CASSIEGQGINGYTF
d_gene: TRBD1
v_gene: TRBV19
abundance: .
j_gene: TRBJ1-2

CDR3nt: TGTGCCAGCAGCCCCTTCGGCGGGGTCCAAGAGACCCAGTACTTC
CDR3aa: CASSPFGGVQETQYF
d_gene: .
v_gene: TRBV5-5
abundance: once
j_gene: TRBJ2-5

CDR3nt: TGCAGCGCTGCCAAGACTAGCGGGGGAAACAATGAGCAGTTCTTC
CDR3aa: CSAAKTSGGNNEQFF
d_gene: TRBD2
v_gene: TRBV29-1
abundance: few
j_gene: TRBJ2-1

CDR3nt: TGTGCCTGGAGTCGGAGGAGCGGAACCTACGAGCAGTACTTC
CDR3aa: CAWSRRSGTYEQYF
d_gene: .
v_gene: TRBV30
abundance: .
j_gene: TRBJ2-7

CDR3nt: TGTGCCAGCAGGCCCGGCCAGGGGGGCACTGAAGCTTTCTTT
CDR3aa: CASRPGQGGTEAFF
d_gene: TRBD1
v_gene: TRBV5-4
abundance: .
j_gene: TRBJ1-1

CDR3nt: TGTGCCAGCAGGCGACAGGGGGCTTATTCACCCCTCCACTTT
CDR3aa: CASRRQGAYSPLHF
d_gene: TRBD1
v_gene: TRBV28
abundance: few
j_gene: TRBJ1-6

CDR3nt: TGTGCCAGCAGCATTACTAGTTTCCCCTACGAGCAGTACTTC
CDR3aa: CASSITSFPYEQYF
d_gene: .
v_gene: TRBV9
abundance: .
j_gene: TRBJ2-7

CDR3nt: TGTGCCAGCAGTTTATGGGGACACTTCACCGGGGAGCTGTTTTTT
CDR3aa: CASSLWGHFTGELFF
d_gene: .
v_gene: TRBV28
abundance: .
j_gene: TRBJ2-2

CDR3nt: TGTGCCAGCTGTCGGGAGGTGAACACTGAAGCTTTCTTT
CDR3aa: CASCREVNTEAFF
d_gene: .
v_gene: TRBV7-2
abundance: .
j_gene: TRBJ1-1

CDR3nt: TGTGCCAGCAGTTACCCCGGGGGTAGGGACAATGAGCAGTTCTTC
CDR3aa: CASSYPGGRDNEQFF
d_gene: .
v_gene: TRBV6-5
abundance: .
j_gene: TRBJ2-1

CDR3nt: TGTGCCAGCAGCGGGGACACCATAGGTCACGAGCAGTACTTC
CDR3aa: CASSGDTIGHEQYF
d_gene: .
v_gene: TRBV9
abundance: .
j_gene: TRBJ2-7

CDR3nt: TGTGCTAGTGGTTTAGGATCTGCGGTCTTC
CDR3aa: CASGLGSAVF
d_gene: .
v_gene: TRBV12-5
abundance: .
j_gene: TRBJ2-1

CDR3nt: TGCGCCAGCAGCTTGCGGGGACTAAGCTCCTACGAGCAGTACTTC
CDR3aa: CASSLRGLSSYEQYF
d_gene: TRBD2
v_gene: TRBV5-1
abundance: .
j_gene: TRBJ2-7

CDR3nt: TGTGCCAGCAGCCTGGGACTAGCGGGGGGCACAGATACGCAGTATTTT
CDR3aa: CASSLGLAGGTDTQYF
d_gene: TRBD2
v_gene: TRBV7-2
abundance: .
j_gene: TRBJ2-3

CDR3nt: TGTGCCAGCAGTGATTTAGGGAGATTGAACACTGAAGCTTTCTTT
CDR3aa: CASSDLGRLNTEAFF
d_gene: .
v_gene: TRBV6-1
abundance: .
j_gene: TRBJ1-1

CDR3nt: TGTGCCAGCAGCCTCGGGACAGGAGGGGAGACCCAGTACTTC
CDR3aa: CASSLGTGGETQYF
d_gene: TRBD1
v_gene: TRBV5-4
abundance: once
j_gene: TRBJ2-5

CDR3nt: TGCGCCAGCAGCTTTTATAGCTCCTACGAGCAGTACTTC
CDR3aa: CASSFYSSYEQYF
d_gene: .
v_gene: TRBV5-1
abundance: .
j_gene: TRBJ2-7

CDR3nt: TGTGCCAGCACCCCTCGACAGAACACAGATACGCAGTATTTT
CDR3aa: CASTPRQNTDTQYF
d_gene: .
v_gene: TRBV18
abundance: .
j_gene: TRBJ2-3

CDR3nt: TGTGCCAGCAGTTACTCGAGTACAGGGGGGAATGGCTACACCTTC
CDR3aa: CASSYSSTGGNGYTF
d_gene: TRBD1
v_gene: TRBV6-6
abundance: .
j_gene: TRBJ1-2

CDR3nt: TGTGCCAGCAGCGTAGACTTGCGCCAGCCCCAGCATTTT
CDR3aa: CASSVDLRQPQHF
d_gene: .
v_gene: TRBV9
abundance: .
j_gene: TRBJ1-5

CDR3nt: TGTGCCATCAGTGACCAAGGCGGGGGAAATCAGCCCCAGCATTTT
CDR3aa: CAISDQGGGNQPQHF
d_gene: .
v_gene: TRBV10-3
abundance: .
j_gene: TRBJ1-5

CDR3nt: TGTGCCAGCAGCTATCCAGGGGCCAAAGGAAGCACTGAAGCTTTCTTT
CDR3aa: CASSYPGAKGSTEAFF
d_gene: .
v_gene: TRBV7-9
abundance: .
j_gene: TRBJ1-1

CDR3nt: TGCGCCAGCAGCTCACATAGCGGGGAGGGTCACATTCAGTACTTC
CDR3aa: CASSSHSGEGHIQYF
d_gene: TRBD2
v_gene: TRBV4-3
abundance: few
j_gene: TRBJ2-4

CDR3nt: TGTGCCAGCAGCCTACTAGATTACCAAACAGATACGCAGTATTTT
CDR3aa: CASSLLDYQTDTQYF
d_gene: .
v_gene: TRBV2
abundance: .
j_gene: TRBJ2-3

CDR3nt: TGTGCCAGCAGTTACTCGATGGGCCAGCAGAAGACCCAGTACTTC
CDR3aa: CASSYSMGQQKTQYF
d_gene: .
v_gene: TRBV6-5
abundance: once
j_gene: TRBJ2-5